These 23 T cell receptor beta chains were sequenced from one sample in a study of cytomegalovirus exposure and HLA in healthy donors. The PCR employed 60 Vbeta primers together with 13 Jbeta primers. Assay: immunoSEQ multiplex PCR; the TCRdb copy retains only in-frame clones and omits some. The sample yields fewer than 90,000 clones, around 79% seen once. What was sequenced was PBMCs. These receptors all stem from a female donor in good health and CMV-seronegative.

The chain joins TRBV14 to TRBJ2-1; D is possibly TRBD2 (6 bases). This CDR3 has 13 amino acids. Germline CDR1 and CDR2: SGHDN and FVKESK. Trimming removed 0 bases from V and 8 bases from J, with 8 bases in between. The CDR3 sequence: CASSQDRGYEQFF. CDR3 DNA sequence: TGTGCCAGCAGCCAAGATCGGGGGTATGAGCAGTTCTTC.

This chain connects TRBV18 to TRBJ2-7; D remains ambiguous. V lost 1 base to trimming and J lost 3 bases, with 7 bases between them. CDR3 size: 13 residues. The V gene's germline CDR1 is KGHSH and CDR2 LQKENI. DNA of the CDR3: TGTGCCAGCTCACCACTGGGCTACTACGAGCAGTACTTC. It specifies CASSPLGYYEQYF.

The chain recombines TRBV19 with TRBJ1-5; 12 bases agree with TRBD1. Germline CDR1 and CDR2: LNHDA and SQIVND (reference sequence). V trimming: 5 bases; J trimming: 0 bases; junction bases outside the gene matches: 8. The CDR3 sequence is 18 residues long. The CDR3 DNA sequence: TGTGCCAGTAGTCCCGGGACAGGGGGCACTTATAGCAATCAGCCCCAGCATTTT. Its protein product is CASSPGTGGTYSNQPQHF. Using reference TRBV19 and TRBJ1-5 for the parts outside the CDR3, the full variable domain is DGGITQSPKYLFRKEGQNVTLSCEQNLNHDAMYWYRQDPGQGLRLIYYSQIVNDFQKGDIAEGYSVSREKKESFPLTVTSAQKNPTAFYLCASSPGTGGTYSNQPQHFGDGTRLSIL.

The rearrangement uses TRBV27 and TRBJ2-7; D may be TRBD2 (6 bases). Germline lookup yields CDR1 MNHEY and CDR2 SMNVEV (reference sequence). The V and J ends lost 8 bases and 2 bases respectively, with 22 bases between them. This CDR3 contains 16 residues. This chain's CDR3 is CASAPDNAGLPYEQYF. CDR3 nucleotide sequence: TGTGCCAGCGCTCCGGACAACGCGGGACTTCCCTACGAGCAGTACTTC.

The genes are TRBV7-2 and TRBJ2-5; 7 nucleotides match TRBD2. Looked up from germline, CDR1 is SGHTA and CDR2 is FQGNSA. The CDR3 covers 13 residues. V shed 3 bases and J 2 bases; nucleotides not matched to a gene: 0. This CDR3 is CASSFSGQETQYF. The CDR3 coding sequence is TGTGCCAGCAGCTTTAGCGGGCAAGAGACCCAGTACTTC. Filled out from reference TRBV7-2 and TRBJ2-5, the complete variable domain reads GAGVSQSPSNKVTEKGKDVELRCDPISGHTALYWYRQSLGQGLEFLIYFQGNSAPDKSGLPSDRFSAERTGGSVSTLTIQRTQQEDSAVYLCASSFSGQETQYFGPGTRLLVL.

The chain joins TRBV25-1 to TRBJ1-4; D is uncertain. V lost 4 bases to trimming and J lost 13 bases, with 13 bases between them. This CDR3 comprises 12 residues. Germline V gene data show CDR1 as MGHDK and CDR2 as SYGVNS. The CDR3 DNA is TGTGCCAGCAGTGTCTCTCTGGGGAGACTGTTTTTT. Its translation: CASSVSLGRLFF.

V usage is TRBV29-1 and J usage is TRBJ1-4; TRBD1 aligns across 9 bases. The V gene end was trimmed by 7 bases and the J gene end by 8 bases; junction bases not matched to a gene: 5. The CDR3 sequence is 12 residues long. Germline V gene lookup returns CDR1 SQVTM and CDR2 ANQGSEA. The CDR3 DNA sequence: TGCAGCGGGGGACAGGGAGGAGAAAAACTGTTTTTT. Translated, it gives CSGGQGGEKLFF.

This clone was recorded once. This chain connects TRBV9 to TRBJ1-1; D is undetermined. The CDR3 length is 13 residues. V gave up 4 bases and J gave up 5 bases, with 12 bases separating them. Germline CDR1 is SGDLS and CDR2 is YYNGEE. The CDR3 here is CASSSSGGTEAFF. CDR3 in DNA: TGTGCCAGCAGCTCCTCTGGAGGGACTGAAGCTTTCTTT. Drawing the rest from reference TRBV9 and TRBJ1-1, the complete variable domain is DSGVTQTPKHLITATGQRVTLRCSPRSGDLSVYWYQQSLDQGLQFLIQYYNGEERAKGNILERFSAQQFPDLHSELNLSSLELGDSALYFCASSSSGGTEAFFGQGTRLTVV.

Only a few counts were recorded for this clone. The CDR3 protein is CAWSPGGAETYEQYF. The CDR3 DNA is TGTGCCTGGAGCCCCGGCGGGGCGGAGACCTACGAGCAGTACTTC. The chain joins TRBV30 to TRBJ2-5; TRBD2 might be the D (6 bases). The end of the DNA fits TRBJ2-7 better, so the J call may be wrong. The CDR3 loop spans 15 amino acids. CDR1 is GTSNPN, CDR2 SVGIG, per germline (reference sequence).

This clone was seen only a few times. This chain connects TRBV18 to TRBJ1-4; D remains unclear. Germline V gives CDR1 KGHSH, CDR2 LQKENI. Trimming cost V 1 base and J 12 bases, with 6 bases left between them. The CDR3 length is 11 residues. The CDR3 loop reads CASSPREELFF. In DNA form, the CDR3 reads TGTGCCAGCTCACCACGAGAAGAACTGTTTTTT.

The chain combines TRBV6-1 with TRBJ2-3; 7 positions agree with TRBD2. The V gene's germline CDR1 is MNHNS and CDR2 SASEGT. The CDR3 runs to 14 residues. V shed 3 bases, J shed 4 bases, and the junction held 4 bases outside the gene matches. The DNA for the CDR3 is TGTGCCAGCAGTGATGTCCGGGGGGCAGATACGCAGTATTTT. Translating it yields CASSDVRGADTQYF.

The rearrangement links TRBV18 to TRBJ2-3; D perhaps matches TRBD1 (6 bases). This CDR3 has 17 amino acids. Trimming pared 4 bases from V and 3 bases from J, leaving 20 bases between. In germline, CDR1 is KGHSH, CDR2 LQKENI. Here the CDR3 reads CASSLPGQSRVTDTQYF. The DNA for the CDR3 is TGTGCCAGCTCACTCCCCGGACAGTCGAGGGTGACAGATACGCAGTATTTT.

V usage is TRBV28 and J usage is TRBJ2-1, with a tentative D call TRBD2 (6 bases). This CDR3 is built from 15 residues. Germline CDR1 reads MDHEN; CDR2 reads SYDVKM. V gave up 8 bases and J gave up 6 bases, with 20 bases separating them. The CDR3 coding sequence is TGTGCCAGCTTGCCCGCCGGGACTCCTCGCAATGAGCAGTTCTTC. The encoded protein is CASLPAGTPRNEQFF.

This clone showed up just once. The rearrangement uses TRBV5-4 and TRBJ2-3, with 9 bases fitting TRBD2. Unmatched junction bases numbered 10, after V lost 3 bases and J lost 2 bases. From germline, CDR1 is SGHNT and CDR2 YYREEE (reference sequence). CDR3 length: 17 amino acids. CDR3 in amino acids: CASSSMGAGGYTDTQYF. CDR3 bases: TGTGCCAGCAGCTCCATGGGAGCGGGGGGCTACACAGATACGCAGTATTTT.

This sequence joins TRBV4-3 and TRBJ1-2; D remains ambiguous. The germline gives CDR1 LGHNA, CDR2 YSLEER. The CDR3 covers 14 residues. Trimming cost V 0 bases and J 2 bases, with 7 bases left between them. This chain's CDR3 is CASSQDGQNYGYTF. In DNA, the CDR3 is TGCGCCAGCAGCCAAGATGGGCAGAACTATGGCTACACCTTC.

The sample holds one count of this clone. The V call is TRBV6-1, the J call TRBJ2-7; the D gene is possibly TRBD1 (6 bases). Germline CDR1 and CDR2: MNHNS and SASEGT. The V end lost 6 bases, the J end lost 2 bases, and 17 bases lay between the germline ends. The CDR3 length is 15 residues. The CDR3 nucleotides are TGTGCCAGCAGCCCCAAGTCGGACAGCCCCTACGAGCAGTACTTC. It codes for CASSPKSDSPYEQYF.

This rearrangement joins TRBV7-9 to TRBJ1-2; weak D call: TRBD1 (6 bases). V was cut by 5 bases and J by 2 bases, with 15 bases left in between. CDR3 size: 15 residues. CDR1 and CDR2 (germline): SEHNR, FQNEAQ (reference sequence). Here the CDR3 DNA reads TGTGCCAGCAGCGGACCCGACAGGATCAACTATGGCTACACCTTC. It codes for CASSGPDRINYGYTF.

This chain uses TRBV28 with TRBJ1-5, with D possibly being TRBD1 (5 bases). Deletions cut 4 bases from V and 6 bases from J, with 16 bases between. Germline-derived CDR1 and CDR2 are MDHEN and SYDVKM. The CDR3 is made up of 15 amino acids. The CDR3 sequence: CASSSPGRVTQPQHF. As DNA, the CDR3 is TGTGCCAGCAGTTCCCCGGGCAGGGTAACTCAGCCCCAGCATTTT.

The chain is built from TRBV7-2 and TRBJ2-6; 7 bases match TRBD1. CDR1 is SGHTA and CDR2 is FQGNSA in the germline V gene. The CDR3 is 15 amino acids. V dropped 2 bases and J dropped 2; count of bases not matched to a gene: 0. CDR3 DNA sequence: TGTGCCAGCAGCTTAAGGGGGCCTGGGGCCAACGTCCTGACTTTC. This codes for CASSLRGPGANVLTF.

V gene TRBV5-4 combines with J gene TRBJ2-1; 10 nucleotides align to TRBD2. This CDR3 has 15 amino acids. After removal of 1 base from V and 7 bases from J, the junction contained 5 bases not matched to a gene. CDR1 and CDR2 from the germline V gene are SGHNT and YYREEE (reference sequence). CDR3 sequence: CASSLLTSGPNEQFF. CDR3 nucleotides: TGTGCCAGCAGCTTGCTGACTAGCGGGCCTAATGAGCAGTTCTTC.

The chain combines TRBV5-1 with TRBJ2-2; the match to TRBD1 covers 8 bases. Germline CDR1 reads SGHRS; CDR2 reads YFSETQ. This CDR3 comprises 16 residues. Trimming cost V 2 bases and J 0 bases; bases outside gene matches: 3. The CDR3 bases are TGCGCCAGCAGCTTACAGGACAGGGCGAACACCGGGGAGCTGTTTTTT. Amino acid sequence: CASSLQDRANTGELFF.

CDR3 in amino acids: CASLRGTEAFF. For the CDR3, the DNA is TGTGCCAGCTTAAGGGGAACTGAAGCTTTCTTT. The chain couples TRBV2 to TRBJ1-1, with D tentatively TRBD1 (5 bases). The CDR3 runs to 11 residues. In germline, CDR1 is SNHLY, CDR2 FYNNEI. V lost 8 bases and J 5 bases, leaving 9 bases between the germline ends.

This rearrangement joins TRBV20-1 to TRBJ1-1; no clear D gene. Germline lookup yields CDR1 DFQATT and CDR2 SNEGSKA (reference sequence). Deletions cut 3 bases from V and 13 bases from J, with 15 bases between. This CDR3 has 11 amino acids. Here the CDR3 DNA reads TGCAGTGCTAGGCCCGGACTGCACGATTTCTTT. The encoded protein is CSARPGLHDFF.